The source of this TCR beta chain is a study of cytomegalovirus exposure and HLA in healthy donors (dated by TCRdb to about 2017). Describing the broader study: An earlier analysis of some 600 of the donors reported around 280 Gb of sequence data and 95 million to 120 million unique TCR beta sequences obtained from around 170 million T cells. Approximately 310 gigabases of sequencing data and some 85 million unique TCR sequences were included in an early release covering about 700 HLA-typed donors. HLA typing covered class I and class II loci at four-digit resolution. In addition to the first cohort of 666 subjects, a separate validation cohort of 130 or so different subjects was used. In a later analysis, previously published TCR beta repertoires from some 640 donors were re-analyzed and high-resolution HLA genotyping was added so that TCR occurrence patterns could be studied. The study combined high-throughput TCR immunosequencing, statistical association of individual TCRs with disease status, and machine learning to predict cytomegalovirus infection status. A later genetic analysis used genome-wide SNP genotypes for 398 of the 666 donors, treating that subset as a discovery cohort. In an earlier analysis of roughly 540 of the donors, high-throughput TCR beta sequencing was used to judge whether each TCR beta V gene segment behaved as functional or pseudogenic. Rather than drawing on any new phenotypic data, the later analysis identified candidate immune exposures from TCR beta sequences and the way those sequences occurred across donors. The T cell repertoires of roughly 660 subjects were profiled by immunosequencing and related to cytomegalovirus serostatus. Because of strong linkage in the cohort, roughly five DR-DQ haplotypes were treated as single units for association and clustering. Typing coverage varied by locus: 629-630 donors for A, B, C, DRB1 and DQB1; about 520 for DQA1; nearly 610 for DPA1; 400 to 480 for DPB1. Among some 400 genotyped donors of the cohort, an average of roughly 240,000 unique TCR beta nucleotide sequences were sequenced per donor, around a sixth of them non-productive. Every repertoire in the discovery cohort had been generated on one and the same sequencing platform. The aim of the study was to test whether cataloging public T cell receptors could identify signatures of past pathogen exposure. Of the 300 to 450 genotyped donors, about 80% fell in the genetic ancestry cluster associated with self-reported Caucasian donors. Alongside the repertoire data, information on donor age, sex, ethnicity and CMV serostatus was compiled. Results and caveats for the whole study, not just this receptor: This cohort had only TCR beta chains sequenced, and the lack of alpha or paired-chain data limited which features could be detected. The study gave a list of about 160 TCR beta chains associated with cytomegalovirus. HLA typing was unavailable for some donors at each locus, so association tests used only the typed subset. Most TCR sequences were seen in very few donors, while some public TCRs were found in many individuals. A few of the identified cytomegalovirus-associated TCR beta chains were confirmed in vitro to be specific for cytomegalovirus antigens. In a later genetic analysis, fewer N-insertions in productive TCRs were reported among donors in an Asian-associated ancestry cluster than the roughly 670-donor mean. When HLA alleles, especially DR and DQ, strongly co-occurred, TCR associations were difficult to assign to individual alleles. Immune exposure information for the cohort was limited to CMV serostatus. A later analysis found that most CMV-associated TCR beta chains appeared HLA-restricted, with HLA associations seemingly driven largely by CMV exposure. In a later analysis, HLA-associated TCR beta chains showed more clonal expansion and lower generation probabilities than non-associated chains that were equally common. A group of highly shared sequence variants was considered likely to be a technical artifact of the sequencing pipeline. According to a later analysis, TCR association rates differed among HLA loci, with DRB1 alleles showing the most associated TCRs and HLA-C alleles showing the fewest. A further reported finding was that TCR beta sequences accurately predicted the HLA-A and HLA-B alleles for most subjects in the first cohort. A later analysis associated about 17,000 TCR beta sequences with specific HLA alleles at a false discovery rate of 0.05. The authors suggested that the approach could potentially be extended to other disease states and immunological phenotypes. The classifier was reported to diagnose cytomegalovirus status with high specificity and sensitivity in both the original cohort and the validation cohort. A later genetic analysis associated a missense DCLRE1C variant with V-gene and J-gene trimming of TCR beta chains, and an independent cohort replicated the association. An earlier analysis of 587 of the donors showed that most TCR beta V segments appeared in productive rearrangements either about 87% or about 30% of the time, which broadly matched IMGT annotations. According to a later analysis, parvovirus B19, influenza, CMV and Epstein-Barr virus appeared linked to several top co-occurrence clusters. Linkage disequilibrium might explain the correlated functional status among segregating V segments, but an unknown experimental factor could not be excluded. About 17 rarely observed V segments, including chromosome 9 orphons, were excluded from the earlier analysis of a few hundred of the donors because counts were too low. Some IMGT-functional V segments, including TRBV6-2 and TRBV6-3, could not be told apart with the 87-base-pair reads, so those segments were excluded. Sequencing depth was assumed to be roughly uniform across donors in the presence/absence analyses, though that assumption may not hold.

Spanning cysteine to phenylalanine, the CDR3 consists of 17 amino acids. The retained sequence is limited to the CDR3, 51 bases, with the frame set at the first base. Looking up the germline V gene yields CDR1 SGHDT and CDR2 YYEEEE. Comments on this clone: It has no known antigen specificity. No quality values exist for individual bases; no much larger clone is one base distant.

The cohort was made up of about 610 healthy bone marrow donors. At the time of sampling, all cohort members were nominally healthy, though unrecorded immune exposures were likely present. The donor tested CMV seronegative and was one of the 352 seronegative cohort members. Each donor provided a peripheral blood sample, and peripheral blood mononuclear cells were used for TCR beta sequencing. The Qiagen DNeasy Blood Extraction Kit was used to extract genomic DNA from the blood cell samples. Libraries were built with the immunoSEQ multiplex PCR assay. The multiplex PCR relied on a mix of 60 forward primers for TCR Vbeta segments and 13 reverse primers for TCR Jbeta segments. Amplification of the CDR3 region of rearranged TCR beta genes was performed with a multiplex PCR assay on genomic DNA. On the Illumina HiSeq System, the amplified TCR beta libraries were sequenced as 87-base-pair reads. As for how the authors treated the data: In a later analysis, 70 million to 95 million unique TCR beta chains were counted across the 500 to 850 repertoires, and roughly 11 million of these chains were shared by at least two donors. Raw reads were error-corrected and collapsed into unique sequences with a nearest-neighbor algorithm that merged closely related sequences to remove PCR and sequencing errors. CDR3 sequences were aligned to IMGT reference sequences to assign V, D and J gene segments. For a sequence to be retained, at least a six-nucleotide match to both a V gene segment and a J gene segment was required. Rearrangements were classified as productive when the CDR3 lacked stop codons and remained in frame with V and J, and all other rearrangements were classified as non-productive. CDR3 was defined by IMGT convention, running from the second conserved V-encoded cysteine to the conserved J-encoded phenylalanine. Sequences without an unambiguous match to a single V gene segment were excluded from the earlier analysis of 450 to 750 of the donors. An earlier analysis of about 600 of the donors called V segments functional above 56.7% productive rearrangements and segregating when the between-donor standard deviation exceeded 5%. A statistical classification framework was built for diagnosing cytomegalovirus status from the catalog of TCR beta chain sequences. V and J gene assignment, in a later analysis, came from comparing TCR nucleotide sequences with IMGT/GENE-DB human TR gene sequences. In a later analysis, CDR3 sequences and most-parsimonious VDJ recombination scenarios were assigned using the TCRdist pipeline. In a later analysis, every TCR beta chain was defined by the combination of its CDR3 amino acid sequence and its V-gene family, and reads without a unique V-gene family were dropped. A later analysis removed 550 to 700 highly shared, low-generation-probability nucleotide sequences to deal with suspected cross-contamination and a sequencing artifact. In a later analysis, a clonal expansion index was calculated for each public chain from normalized within-repertoire ranks of inferred template counts. In a later analysis, generation probabilities were computed with a VDJ recombination model fitted to out-of-frame rearrangements, and the resulting probabilities were checked against IGoR. A later analysis scored TCR-TCR, TCR-HLA and TCR-CMV co-occurrence with hypergeometric tests, applying a repertoire-size bias correction to TCR pairs. A later analysis estimated false discovery rates by permuting HLA or CMV assignments 20 times. In a later analysis, co-occurring TCRs were grouped using DBSCAN, and TCRdist sequence similarity was added for clustering within HLA-allele-positive subsets. Repertoires with fewer than 30,000 or more than 120,000 public chains were left out of co-occurrence clustering, as were five repertoires with anomalous nucleotide sharing. What TCRdb holds here is the immuneACCESS table cut down to in-frame rearrangements. Part of the clones is not present; checked against another copy, under half of the missing clones reflect an unresolved V gene, and the others are unexplained. That table supplies the V and J calls and clone size; D and trimming were determined from the DNA. In this sample the table shows around 270,000 clones, 80% of which occur a single time. The leading ten clones occupy about 0.29% of the sample.

The chain is made from TRBV5-6 and TRBJ2-5; 10 nucleotides in the junction match TRBD2. The DNA end favors TRBJ2-7, so the J call may be wrong. Sequenced sample: PBMCs. This receptor was taken from a girl aged 2-10 years in good health and CMV-seronegative. The sequence in DNA is TGTGCCAGCAGCTTGGATTCCGGACTAGCGGTCTCCTACGAGCAGTACTTC. This yields the protein CASSLDSGLAVSYEQYF.